The source of this T cell receptor beta chain is a study of cytomegalovirus exposure and HLA in healthy donors. Whole-study results and caveats: CMV serostatus was the only immune exposure information that was available.

Germline CDR1 MDHEN, CDR2 SYDVKM. There are 17 residues in the CDR3. V shed 3 bases and J 4 bases; nucleotides not matched to a gene: 11. The donors comprised healthy bone marrow donors. The PCR had 60 Vbeta and 13 Jbeta primers. The data were produced by immunoSEQ multiplex PCR, yet TCRdb's version contains in-frame clones alone and is incomplete. The table has more than 95,000 clones, less than 85% seen once. Comments on this clone: The antigen is unknown.

The sequenced sample was PBMCs. The J gene is TRBJ1-4, the V gene TRBV28, with 7 positions matching TRBD1. The receptor comes from a man between 35 and 55 years old in good health and CMV-seropositive. The CDR3: CASSFPRGDRRNEKLFF. The CDR3 DNA sequence: TGTGCCAGCAGTTTTCCCAGGGGGGACCGCCGTAATGAAAAACTGTTTTTT.